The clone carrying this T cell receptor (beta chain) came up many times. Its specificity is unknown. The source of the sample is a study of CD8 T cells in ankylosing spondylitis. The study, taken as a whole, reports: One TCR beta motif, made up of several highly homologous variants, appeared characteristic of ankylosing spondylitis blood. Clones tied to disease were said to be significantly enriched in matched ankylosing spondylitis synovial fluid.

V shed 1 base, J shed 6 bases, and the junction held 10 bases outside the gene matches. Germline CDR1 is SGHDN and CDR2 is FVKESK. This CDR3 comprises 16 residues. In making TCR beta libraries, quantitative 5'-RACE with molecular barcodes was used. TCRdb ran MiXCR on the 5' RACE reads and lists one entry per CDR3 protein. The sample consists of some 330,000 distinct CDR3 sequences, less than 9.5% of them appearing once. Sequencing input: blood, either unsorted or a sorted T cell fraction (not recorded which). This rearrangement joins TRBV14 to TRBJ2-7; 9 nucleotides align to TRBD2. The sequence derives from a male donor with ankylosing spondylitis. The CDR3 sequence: CASSQGGLAGLFEQYF. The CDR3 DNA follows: TGTGCCAGCAGCCAAGGGGGGCTAGCGGGACTATTCGAGCAGTACTTC.